The next 15 T cell receptor beta chains were all read from a single sample in a study of shared T cell receptors in the human thymus. Assay: immunoSEQ multiplex PCR; the TCRdb copy retains only in-frame clones and omits some. The sample lists some 400,000 clones, 85% to 95% occurring once. The specimen sequenced was thymocytes. These TCRs come from a human donor.

The chain uses TRBV28 and TRBJ2-7; TRBD1 agrees at 9 bases. CDR3 length equals 14 residues. In germline, CDR1 is MDHEN, CDR2 SYDVKM. The trim removed 5 bases at V and 4 bases at J, leaving 6 bases unmatched. For the CDR3, the DNA is TGTGCCAGCAGTCCCCGGGACAGGGTGTACGAGCAGTACTTC. It translates to CASSPRDRVYEQYF.

This clone was observed once. The gene calls are TRBV7-2 and TRBJ2-4; the D is unclear. The V end lost 1 base, the J end lost 15 bases, and 13 bases lay between the germline ends. This CDR3 has 12 amino acids. In germline, CDR1 is SGHTA, CDR2 FQGNSA. CDR3 in amino acids: CASSLEAGVWYF. In DNA form, the CDR3 reads TGTGCCAGCAGCTTAGAAGCAGGCGTGTGGTACTTC.

A single count supports this clone. This chain links TRBV4-3 with TRBJ2-3, with a possible D match to TRBD2 (5 bases). The CDR3 loop spans 16 amino acids. Germline CDR1 LGHNA, CDR2 YSLEER. The germline V and J ends were trimmed by 6 bases and 1 base, with 17 bases remaining between them. In DNA, the CDR3 is TGCGCCAGCAGGAGTCGAGTGGGAGCGGGCACAGATACGCAGTATTTT. As protein: CASRSRVGAGTDTQYF.

V is TRBV10-2 and J is TRBJ1-2; a weak D match, TRBD1 (6 bases). The V gene lost 10 bases and the J gene lost 2 bases, with 11 bases spanning the gap. The germline V gene encodes CDR1 WSHSY and CDR2 SAAADI. There are 12 residues in the CDR3. CDR3 sequence reads: CATEDRNYGYTF. CDR3 sequence (DNA): TGCGCCACAGAAGACAGGAACTATGGCTACACCTTC.

V gene TRBV5-1 combines with J gene TRBJ2-1; 9 bases fit TRBD2. The CDR3 consists of 17 residues. Germline loops: CDR1 SGHRS, CDR2 YFSETQ. The junction had 12 bases not matched to a gene; V was cut back by 1 base and J by 7 bases. The CDR3 sequence is CASSLPSSSGKVNEQFF. CDR3 DNA sequence: TGCGCCAGCAGCTTGCCTTCATCTAGCGGGAAAGTTAATGAGCAGTTCTTC.

The chain has TRBV4-1 and TRBJ2-1; tentative D call: TRBD2 (6 bases). This CDR3 is 18 amino acids long. The V gene's germline CDR1 is MGHRA and CDR2 YSYEKL. V was trimmed by 4 bases and J by 4 bases, leaving 23 bases between them. This chain's CDR3 is CASSPEGSTGVPYNEQFF. The CDR3 coding sequence is TGCGCCAGCAGCCCAGAAGGGTCGACGGGAGTCCCTTACAATGAGCAGTTCTTC.

This clone has just one count. The chain recombines TRBV5-6 with TRBJ2-5, with a possible D match to TRBD2 (5 bases). The V end lost 4 bases, the J end lost 0 bases, and 13 bases lay between the germline ends. This CDR3 region has 15 residues. Germline CDR1 reads SGHDT; CDR2 reads YYEEEE. CDR3 in amino acids: CASSPILAHQETQYF. CDR3 DNA: TGTGCCAGCAGCCCGATTCTAGCCCACCAAGAGACCCAGTACTTC.

This sequence joins TRBV27 and TRBJ2-5, with D maybe TRBD2 (5 bases). V was cut by 3 bases and J by 7 bases, with 15 bases left in between. Germline V lookup: CDR1 MNHEY, CDR2 SMNVEV (reference sequence). The CDR3 has 14 residues. This chain's CDR3 is CASSLRPHRGTQYF. CDR3 DNA: TGTGCCAGCAGTTTGAGGCCTCATCGGGGGACCCAGTACTTC.

The chain recombines TRBV2 with TRBJ2-7, with D possibly being TRBD2 (6 bases). Trimming took 5 bases from V and 5 from J, leaving 19 bases between them. The CDR3 spans 15 residues. Germline loops: CDR1 SNHLY, CDR2 FYNNEI. The CDR3 DNA follows: TGTGCCAGCAGTAAAGGTTCAGGGAGGTTGGACGAGCAGTACTTC. Its protein is CASSKGSGRLDEQYF.

The rearrangement joins TRBV28 to TRBJ2-3; D is uncertain. Germline assignment: CDR1 MDHEN and CDR2 SYDVKM. Trimming pared 6 bases from V and 6 bases from J, leaving 10 bases between. The CDR3 runs to 12 residues. The CDR3 DNA reads as TGTGCCAGCAGCGTTCCTCCCGATACGCAGTATTTT. It encodes CASSVPPDTQYF.

The rearrangement links TRBV7-6 to TRBJ2-7, with 7 nucleotides matching TRBD2. V lost 4 bases to trimming and J lost 2 bases; unmatched junction nucleotides: 11. CDR3 length: 16 amino acids. Germline values: CDR1 SGHVS, CDR2 FNYEAQ. This chain's CDR3 is CASSCFSRGRAYEQYF. Written as DNA, the CDR3 is TGTGCCAGCAGCTGCTTTTCCCGGGGGAGGGCCTACGAGCAGTACTTC.

The chain links TRBV27 to TRBJ2-1; 9 nucleotides agree with TRBD2. This CDR3 spans 17 amino acids. The junction had 7 bases not matched to a gene; V was cut back by 2 bases and J by 2 bases. Per germline, CDR1 MNHEY and CDR2 SMNVEV (reference sequence). The CDR3 spells CASSLAEGGRAYNEQFF. The CDR3 bases are TGTGCCAGCAGTTTAGCGGAGGGCGGGAGGGCCTACAATGAGCAGTTCTTC.

The chain joins TRBV5-4 to TRBJ2-5, with 8 bases identical to TRBD2. CDR3 size: 15 residues. Germline CDR1 SGHNT, CDR2 YYREEE (reference sequence). Trimming at V came to 5 bases and at J to 5 bases, leaving 11 bases not matched to a gene. CDR3 coding DNA: TGTGCCAGCAGTGCCGGGACTAGTTATGCGGAGACCCAGTACTTC. It encodes CASSAGTSYAETQYF.

The rearrangement joins TRBV5-8 to TRBJ2-2; TRBD2 is a possible D gene (6 bases). Germline loops: CDR1 SGHTS, CDR2 YDEGEE. CDR3 length equals 16 residues. V was pared by 7 bases and J by 0 bases, with 16 bases between. This chain's CDR3 is CASGIVAVANTGELFF. The CDR3 DNA is TGTGCCAGCGGGATTGTAGCGGTCGCGAACACCGGGGAGCTGTTTTTT.

The V call is TRBV9, the J call TRBJ2-1, with 11 positions matching TRBD2. Germline loops: CDR1 SGDLS, CDR2 YYNGEE. The CDR3 consists of 16 residues. V lost 4 bases, J lost 6 bases, and 9 bases stayed unmatched. The CDR3 coding sequence is TGTGCCAGCAGCCTACCACTAGCGGGGGTGTCCAATGAGCAGTTCTTC. It specifies CASSLPLAGVSNEQFF.